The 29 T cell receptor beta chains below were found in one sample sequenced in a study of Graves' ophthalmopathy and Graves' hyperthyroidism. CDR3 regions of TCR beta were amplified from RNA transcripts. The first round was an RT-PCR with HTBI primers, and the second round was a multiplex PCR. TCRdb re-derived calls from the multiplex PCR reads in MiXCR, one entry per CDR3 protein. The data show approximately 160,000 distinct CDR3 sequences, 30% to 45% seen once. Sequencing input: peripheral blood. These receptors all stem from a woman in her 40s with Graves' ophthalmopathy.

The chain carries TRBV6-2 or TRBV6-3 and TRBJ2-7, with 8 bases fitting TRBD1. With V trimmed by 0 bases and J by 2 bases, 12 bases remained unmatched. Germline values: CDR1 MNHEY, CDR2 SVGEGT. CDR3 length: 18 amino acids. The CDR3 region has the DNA TGTGCCAGCAGTTACTCCATTTTCTCCGGGACAGGAGCCTACGAGCAGTACTTC. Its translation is CASSYSIFSGTGAYEQYF.

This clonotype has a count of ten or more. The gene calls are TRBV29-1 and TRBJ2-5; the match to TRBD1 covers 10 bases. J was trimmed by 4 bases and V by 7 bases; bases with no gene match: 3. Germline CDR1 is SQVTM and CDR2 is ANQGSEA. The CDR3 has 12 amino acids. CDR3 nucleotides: TGCAGCGGGGACAGGGGAAGAGAGACCCAGTACTTC. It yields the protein CSGDRGRETQYF. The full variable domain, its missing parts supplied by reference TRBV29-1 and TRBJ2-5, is SAVISQKPSRDICQRGTSLTIQCQVDSQVTMMFWYRQQPGQSLTLIATANQGSEATYESGFVIDKFPISRPNLTFSTLTVSNMSPEDSSIYLCSGDRGRETQYFGPGTRLLVL.

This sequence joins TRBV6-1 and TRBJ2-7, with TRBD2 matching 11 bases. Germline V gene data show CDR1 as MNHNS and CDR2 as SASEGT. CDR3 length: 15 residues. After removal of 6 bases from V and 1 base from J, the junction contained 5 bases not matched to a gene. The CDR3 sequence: CASRKGLAASYEQYF. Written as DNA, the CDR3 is TGTGCCAGCAGGAAGGGACTAGCGGCTTCCTACGAGCAGTACTTC.

The CDR3 region has the DNA TGTGCCAGCAGCTCCTCTAGCGTCGGTTACGAGCAGTACTTC. This sequence encodes CASSSSSVGYEQYF. The rearrangement joins TRBV6-2 or TRBV6-3 to TRBJ2-7; possibly TRBD2 for D (6 bases). V was shortened by 6 bases and J by 4 bases, with 16 bases between the two germline ends. Germline V gene data show CDR1 as MNHEY and CDR2 as SVGEGT. CDR3 length: 14 residues.

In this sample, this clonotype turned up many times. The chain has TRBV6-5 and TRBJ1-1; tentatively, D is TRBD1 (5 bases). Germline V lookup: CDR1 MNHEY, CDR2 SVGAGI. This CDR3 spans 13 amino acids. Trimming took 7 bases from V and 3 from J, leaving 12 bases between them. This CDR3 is CASTPFRDTEAFF. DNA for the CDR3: TGTGCCAGCACCCCCTTCAGGGACACTGAAGCTTTCTTT.

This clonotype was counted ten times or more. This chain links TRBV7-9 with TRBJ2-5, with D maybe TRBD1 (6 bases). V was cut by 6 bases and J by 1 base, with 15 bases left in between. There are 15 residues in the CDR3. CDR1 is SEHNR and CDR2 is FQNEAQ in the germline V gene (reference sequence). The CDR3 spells CASSYGQITQETQYF. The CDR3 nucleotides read TGTGCCAGCAGTTACGGACAGATAACCCAAGAGACCCAGTACTTC.

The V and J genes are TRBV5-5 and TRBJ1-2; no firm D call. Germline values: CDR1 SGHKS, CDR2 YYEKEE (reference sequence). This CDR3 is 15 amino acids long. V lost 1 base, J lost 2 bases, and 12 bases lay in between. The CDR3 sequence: CASSLNIALNYGYTF. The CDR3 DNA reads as TGTGCCAGCAGCTTGAATATAGCCTTGAACTATGGCTACACCTTC.

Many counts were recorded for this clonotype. CDR3 nucleotides: TGTGCCAGCAGCCAAGACCGTAGCGGGAGGGCCGTTTTACACGAGCAGTACTTC. This translates into CASSQDRSGRAVLHEQYF. The chain links TRBV3-1 to TRBJ2-7; 11 bases line up with TRBD2. This CDR3 region has 18 residues. Germline CDR1 is LGHDT and CDR2 is YNNKEL (reference sequence). V shed 0 bases and J 5 bases; nucleotides not matched to a gene: 12.

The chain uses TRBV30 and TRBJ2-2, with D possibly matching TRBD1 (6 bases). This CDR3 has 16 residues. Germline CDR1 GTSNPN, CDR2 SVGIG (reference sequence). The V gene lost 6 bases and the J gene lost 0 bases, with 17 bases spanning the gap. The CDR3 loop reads CACLVQGATNTGELFF. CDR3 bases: TGTGCCTGCCTCGTACAGGGAGCTACGAACACCGGGGAGCTGTTTTTT.

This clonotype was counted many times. The CDR3 nucleotides are TGTGCCAGTAGGCGACTAGCGGGATCCTACAATGAGCAGTTCTTC. This codes for CASRRLAGSYNEQFF. V and J are TRBV19 and TRBJ2-1; 11 bases map to TRBD2. V lost 6 bases and J lost 1; bases outside the gene matches: 2. Germline V gene sequence: CDR1 LNHDA, CDR2 SQIVND (reference sequence). The CDR3 spans 15 residues.

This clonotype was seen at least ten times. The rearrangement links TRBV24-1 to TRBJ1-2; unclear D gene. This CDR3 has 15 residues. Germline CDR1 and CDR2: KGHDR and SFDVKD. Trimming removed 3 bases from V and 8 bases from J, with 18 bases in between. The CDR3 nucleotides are TGTGCCACCAGTGATGTCACAGAGGGAGGTGGAGGCTACACCTTC. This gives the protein CATSDVTEGGGGYTF.

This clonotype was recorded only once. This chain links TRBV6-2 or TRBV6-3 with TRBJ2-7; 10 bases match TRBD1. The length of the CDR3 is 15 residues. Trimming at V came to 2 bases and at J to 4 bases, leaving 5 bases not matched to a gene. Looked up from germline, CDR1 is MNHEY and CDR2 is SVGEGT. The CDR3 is CASSYGGTGVYEQYF. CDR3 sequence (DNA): TGTGCCAGCAGTTACGGCGGGACAGGGGTTTACGAGCAGTACTTC.

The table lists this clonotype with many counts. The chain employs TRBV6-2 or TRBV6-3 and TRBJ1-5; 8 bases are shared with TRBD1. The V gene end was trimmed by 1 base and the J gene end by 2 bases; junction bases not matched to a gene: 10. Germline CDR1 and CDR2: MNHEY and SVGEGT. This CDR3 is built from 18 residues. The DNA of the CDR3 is TGTGCCAGCAGTTACTTGTCCAGGGGGCGCGGGGGCAATCAGCCCCAGCATTTT. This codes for CASSYLSRGRGGNQPQHF.

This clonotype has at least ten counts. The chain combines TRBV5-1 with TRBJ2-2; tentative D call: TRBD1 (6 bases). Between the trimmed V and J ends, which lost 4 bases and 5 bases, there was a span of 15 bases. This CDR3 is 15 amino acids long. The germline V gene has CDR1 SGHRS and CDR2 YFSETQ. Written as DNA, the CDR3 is TGCGCCAGCAGCCAAGGTACAGGGAGAACCGGGGAGCTGTTTTTT. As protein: CASSQGTGRTGELFF.

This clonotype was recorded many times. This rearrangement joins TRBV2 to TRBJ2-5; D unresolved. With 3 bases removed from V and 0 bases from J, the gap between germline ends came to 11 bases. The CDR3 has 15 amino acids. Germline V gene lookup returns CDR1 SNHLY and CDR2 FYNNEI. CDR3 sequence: CASSDMVRYQETQYF. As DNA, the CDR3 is TGTGCCAGCAGTGATATGGTTAGGTACCAAGAGACCCAGTACTTC.

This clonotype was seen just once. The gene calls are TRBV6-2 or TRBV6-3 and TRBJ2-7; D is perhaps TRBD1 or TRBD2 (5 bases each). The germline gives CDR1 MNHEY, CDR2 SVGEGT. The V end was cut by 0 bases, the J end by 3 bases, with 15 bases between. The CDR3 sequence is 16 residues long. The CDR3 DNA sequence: TGTGCCAGCAGTTACTCGTCCGGGGACCTCTTCTACGAGCAGTACTTC. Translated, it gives CASSYSSGDLFYEQYF.

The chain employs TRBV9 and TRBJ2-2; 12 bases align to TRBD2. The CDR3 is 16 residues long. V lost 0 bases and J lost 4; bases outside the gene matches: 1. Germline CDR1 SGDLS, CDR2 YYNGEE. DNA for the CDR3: TGTGCCAGCAGCGTAGGGACTAGCGGGACCACCGGGGAGCTGTTTTTT. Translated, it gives CASSVGTSGTTGELFF.

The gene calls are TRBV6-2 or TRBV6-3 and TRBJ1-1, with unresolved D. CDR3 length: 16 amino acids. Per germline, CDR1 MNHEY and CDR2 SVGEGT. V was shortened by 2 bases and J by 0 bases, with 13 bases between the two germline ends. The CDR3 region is CASSYEVGDMNTEAFF. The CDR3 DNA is TGTGCCAGCAGTTACGAGGTGGGTGATATGAACACTGAAGCTTTCTTT.

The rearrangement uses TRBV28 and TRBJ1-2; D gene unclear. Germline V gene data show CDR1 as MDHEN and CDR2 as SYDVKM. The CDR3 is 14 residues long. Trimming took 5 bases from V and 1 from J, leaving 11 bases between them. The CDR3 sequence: CASSPHTVNYGYTF. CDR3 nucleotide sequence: TGTGCCAGCAGTCCCCACACAGTTAACTATGGCTACACCTTC.

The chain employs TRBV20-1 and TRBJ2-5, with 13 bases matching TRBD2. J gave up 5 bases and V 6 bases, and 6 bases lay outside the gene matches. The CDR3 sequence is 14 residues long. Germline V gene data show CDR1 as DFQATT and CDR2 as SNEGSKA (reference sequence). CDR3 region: CSAGTSGMLETQYF. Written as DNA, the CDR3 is TGCAGTGCCGGGACTAGCGGGATGCTTGAGACCCAGTACTTC.

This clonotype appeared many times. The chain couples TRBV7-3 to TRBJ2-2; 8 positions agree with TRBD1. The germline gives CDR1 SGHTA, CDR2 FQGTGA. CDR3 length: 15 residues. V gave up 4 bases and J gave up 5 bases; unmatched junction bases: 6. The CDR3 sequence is CASSSGQGRTGELFF. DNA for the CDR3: TGTGCCAGCAGCTCCGGACAGGGACGAACCGGGGAGCTGTTTTTT.

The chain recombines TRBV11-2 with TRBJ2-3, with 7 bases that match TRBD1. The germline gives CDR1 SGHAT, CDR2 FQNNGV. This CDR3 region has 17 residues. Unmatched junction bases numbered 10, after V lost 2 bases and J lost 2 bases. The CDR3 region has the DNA TGTGCCAGCAGCTTATTTCTACGGGACAGAACCACAGATACGCAGTATTTT. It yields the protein CASSLFLRDRTTDTQYF.

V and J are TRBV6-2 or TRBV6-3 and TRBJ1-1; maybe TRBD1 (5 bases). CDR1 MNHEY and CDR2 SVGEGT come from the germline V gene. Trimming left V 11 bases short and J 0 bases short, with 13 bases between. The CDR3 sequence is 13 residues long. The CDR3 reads CAAGRGMNTEAFF. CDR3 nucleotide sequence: TGTGCCGCAGGGCGAGGTATGAACACTGAAGCTTTCTTT.

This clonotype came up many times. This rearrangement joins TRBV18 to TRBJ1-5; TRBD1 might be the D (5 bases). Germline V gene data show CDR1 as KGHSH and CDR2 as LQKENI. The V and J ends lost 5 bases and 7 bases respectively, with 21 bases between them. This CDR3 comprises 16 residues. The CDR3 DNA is TGTGCCAGCTCAGAAGAAGCCCCGGGGGGATGGCAGCCCCAGCATTTT. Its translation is CASSEEAPGGWQPQHF.

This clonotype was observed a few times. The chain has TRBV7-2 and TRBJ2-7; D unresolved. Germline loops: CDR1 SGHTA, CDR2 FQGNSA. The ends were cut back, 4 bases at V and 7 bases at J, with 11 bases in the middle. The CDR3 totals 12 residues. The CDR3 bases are TGTGCCAGCAGCTCATCCGTGGGAGAGCAGTACTTC. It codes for CASSSSVGEQYF.

CDR3 in amino acids: CASSPPQHF. The CDR3 DNA sequence: TGTGCCAGCAGCCCGCCCCAGCATTTT. The chain is built from TRBV6-2 or TRBV6-3 and TRBJ1-5; D is uncertain. This CDR3 has 9 residues. The ends were cut back, 6 bases at V and 9 bases at J, with 3 bases in the middle. Germline-derived CDR1 and CDR2 are MNHEY and SVGEGT.

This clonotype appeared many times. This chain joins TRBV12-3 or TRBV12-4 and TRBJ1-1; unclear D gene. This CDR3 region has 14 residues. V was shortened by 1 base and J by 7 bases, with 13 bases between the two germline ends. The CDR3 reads CASSLVPGINEAFF. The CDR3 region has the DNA TGTGCCAGCAGTTTAGTCCCGGGGATTAATGAAGCTTTCTTT.

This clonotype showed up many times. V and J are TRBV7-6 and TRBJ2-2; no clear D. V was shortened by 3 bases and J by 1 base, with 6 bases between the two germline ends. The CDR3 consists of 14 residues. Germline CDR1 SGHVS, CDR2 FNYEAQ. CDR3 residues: CASSFNQNTGELFF. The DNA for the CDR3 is TGTGCCAGCAGCTTCAACCAGAACACCGGGGAGCTGTTTTTT.

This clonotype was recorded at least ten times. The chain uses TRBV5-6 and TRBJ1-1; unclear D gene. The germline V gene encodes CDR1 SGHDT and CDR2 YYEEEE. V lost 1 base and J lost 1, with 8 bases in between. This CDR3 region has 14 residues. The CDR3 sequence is CASSLRVPNTEAFF. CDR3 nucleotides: TGTGCCAGCAGCTTGAGAGTACCGAACACTGAAGCTTTCTTT.